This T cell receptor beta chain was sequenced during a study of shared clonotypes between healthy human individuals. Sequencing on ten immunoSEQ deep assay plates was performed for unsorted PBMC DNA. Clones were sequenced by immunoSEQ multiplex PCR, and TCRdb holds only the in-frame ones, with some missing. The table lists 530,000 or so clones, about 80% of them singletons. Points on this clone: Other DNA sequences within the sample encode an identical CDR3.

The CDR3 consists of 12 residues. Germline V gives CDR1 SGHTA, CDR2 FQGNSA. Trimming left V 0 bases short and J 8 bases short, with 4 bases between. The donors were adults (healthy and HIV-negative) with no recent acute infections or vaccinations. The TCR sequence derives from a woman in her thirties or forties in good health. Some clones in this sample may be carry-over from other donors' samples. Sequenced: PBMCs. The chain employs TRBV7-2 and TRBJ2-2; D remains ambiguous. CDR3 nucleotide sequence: TGTGCCAGCAGCTTAGCCTTAGGGGAGCTGTTTTTT. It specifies CASSLALGELFF.